This T cell receptor beta chain was documented in a study of blood T cell repertoires in COVID-19. Study-wide background: T cells, B-cell-depleted T cells, or PBMCs provided the cDNA or gDNA that served as material.

In the study's own analysis: Amplified reference gene primers provided the basis for estimating nucleated cell counts. Libraries were prepared by immunoSEQ multiplex PCR; TCRdb keeps only in-frame clonotypes and omits some of them. The DNA gave D and trimming, while V, J and clone size come from that table. The repertoire consists of about 190,000 clones, with 90% occurring once and the leading ten covering roughly 0.56%. CDR3 length equals 11 residues. V was pared by 10 bases and J by 4 bases, with 11 bases between. The germline gives CDR1 LNHDA, CDR2 SQIVND (reference sequence). The V gene is TRBV19, the J gene TRBJ2-7; TRBD1 might be the D (6 bases). The material sequenced was peripheral blood. The receptor comes from a man in his fifties or sixties with acute or convalescent COVID-19. The CDR3 loop is CATQRGYEQYF. CDR3 DNA sequence: TGTGCCACCCAAAGGGGGTACGAGCAGTACTTC.